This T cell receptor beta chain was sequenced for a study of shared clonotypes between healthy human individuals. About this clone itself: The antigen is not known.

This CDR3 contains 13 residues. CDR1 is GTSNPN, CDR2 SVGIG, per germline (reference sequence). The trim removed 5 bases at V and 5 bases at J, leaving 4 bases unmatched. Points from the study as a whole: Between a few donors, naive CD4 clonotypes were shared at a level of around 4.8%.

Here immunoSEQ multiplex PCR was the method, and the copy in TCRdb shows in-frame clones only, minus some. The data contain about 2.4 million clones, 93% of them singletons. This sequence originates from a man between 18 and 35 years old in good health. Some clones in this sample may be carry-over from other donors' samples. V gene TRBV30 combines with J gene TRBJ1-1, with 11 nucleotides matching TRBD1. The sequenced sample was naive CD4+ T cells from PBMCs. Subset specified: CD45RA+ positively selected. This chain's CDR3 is CAWEDRGLTEAFF. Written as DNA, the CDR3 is TGTGCCTGGGAGGACAGGGGGCTTACTGAAGCTTTCTTT.